This T cell receptor (beta chain) was sequenced in a study of prognosis after radiotherapy for stage I lung cancer. Across the whole study: Enrolled patients (over twelve men, 5 or 6 women) had a median age of around 70 years and an age range of about 50 to 95 years.

V lost 7 bases and J lost 4; bases outside the gene matches: 17. The CDR3 extends over 17 amino acids. CDR1 is SNHLY, CDR2 FYNNEI, per germline. Genomic DNA yielded TCR beta CDR3, amplified by two-round multiplex PCR. Primers specific to each TRBV and TRBJ gene were used in first-round PCR. TCRdb reprocessed the multiplex PCR reads with MiXCR, giving one entry per CDR3 protein. The table shows more than 25,000 distinct CDR3 sequences, with around 32% occurring only once. A remark on this clonotype: As yet, its antigen is unknown.

Study-wide findings and caveats: The authors reported that TRBV and TRBJ gene usage differed between patients with and without metastases. It is unknown whether the expanded TCR clones recognize the tumor.

This clonotype was obtained from a donor of 50 years or more with non-small cell lung cancer. This chain uses TRBV2 with TRBJ2-5; the match to TRBD2 covers 8 bases. The material sequenced was PBMCs, taken before or after stereotactic body radiation therapy (not recorded which). CDR3 in amino acids: CASNTVTSVRMAETQYF. In DNA, the CDR3 is TGTGCCAGCAACACCGTGACTAGCGTGAGGATGGCAGAGACCCAGTACTTC.